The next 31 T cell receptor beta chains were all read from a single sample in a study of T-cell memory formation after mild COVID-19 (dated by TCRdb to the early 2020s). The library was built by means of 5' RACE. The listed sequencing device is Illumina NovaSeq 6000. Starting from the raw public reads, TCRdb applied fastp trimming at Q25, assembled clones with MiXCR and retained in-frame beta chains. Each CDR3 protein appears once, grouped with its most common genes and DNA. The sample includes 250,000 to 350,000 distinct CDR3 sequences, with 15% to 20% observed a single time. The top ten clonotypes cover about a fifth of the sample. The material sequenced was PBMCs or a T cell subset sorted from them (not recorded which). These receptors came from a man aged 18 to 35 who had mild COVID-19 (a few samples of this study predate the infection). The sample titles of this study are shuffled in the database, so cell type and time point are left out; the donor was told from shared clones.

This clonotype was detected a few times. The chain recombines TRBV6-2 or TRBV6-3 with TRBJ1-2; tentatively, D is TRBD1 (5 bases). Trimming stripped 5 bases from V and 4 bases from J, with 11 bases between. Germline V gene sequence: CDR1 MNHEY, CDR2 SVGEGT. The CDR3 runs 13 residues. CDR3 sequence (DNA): TGTGCCAGCAGTCGCGGGACCCTCTATGGCTACACCTTC. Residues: CASSRGTLYGYTF.

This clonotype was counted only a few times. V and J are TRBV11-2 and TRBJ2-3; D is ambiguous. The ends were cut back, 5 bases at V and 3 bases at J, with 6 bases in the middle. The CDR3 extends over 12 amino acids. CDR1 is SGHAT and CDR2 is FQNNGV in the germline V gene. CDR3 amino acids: CASSQTTDTQYF. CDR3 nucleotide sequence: TGTGCCAGCAGCCAAACTACAGATACGCAGTATTTT. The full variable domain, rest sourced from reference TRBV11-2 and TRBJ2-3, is EAGVAQSPRYKIIEKRQSVAFWCNPISGHATLYWYQQILGQGPKLLIQFQNNGVVDDSQLPKDRFSAERLKGVDSTLKIQPAKLEDSAVYLCASSQTTDTQYFGPGTRLTVL.

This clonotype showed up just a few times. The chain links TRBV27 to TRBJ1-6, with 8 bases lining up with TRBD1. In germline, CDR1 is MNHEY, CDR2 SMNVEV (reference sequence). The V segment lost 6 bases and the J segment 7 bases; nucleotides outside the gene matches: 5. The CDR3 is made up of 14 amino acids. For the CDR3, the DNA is TGTGCCAGCAGCTCCGGGACAGGAAATTCACCCCTCCACTTT. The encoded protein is CASSSGTGNSPLHF.

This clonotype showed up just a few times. Written as DNA, the CDR3 is TGTGCCAGCTCACCAACGGTGGGAGACACTGAAGCTTTCTTT. Translation: CASSPTVGDTEAFF. V and J are TRBV18 and TRBJ1-1; no reliable D call. The germline V and J ends were trimmed by 2 bases and 3 bases, with 10 bases remaining between them. The germline CDR1 and CDR2 sequences are KGHSH and LQKENI. CDR3 length: 14 amino acids. Full variable domain (missing parts from reference TRBV18 and TRBJ1-1): NAGVMQNPRHLVRRRGQEARLRCSPMKGHSHVYWYRQLPEEGLKFMVYLQKENIIDESGMPKERFSAEFPKEGPSILRIQQVVRGDSAAYFCASSPTVGDTEAFFGQGTRLTVV.

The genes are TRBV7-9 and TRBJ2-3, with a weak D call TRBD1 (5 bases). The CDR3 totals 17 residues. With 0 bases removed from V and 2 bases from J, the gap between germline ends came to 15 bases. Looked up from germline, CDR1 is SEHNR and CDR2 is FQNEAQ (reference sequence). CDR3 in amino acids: CASSLAWGLSATDTQYF. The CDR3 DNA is TGTGCCAGCAGCTTAGCCTGGGGCCTCTCAGCCACAGATACGCAGTATTTT.

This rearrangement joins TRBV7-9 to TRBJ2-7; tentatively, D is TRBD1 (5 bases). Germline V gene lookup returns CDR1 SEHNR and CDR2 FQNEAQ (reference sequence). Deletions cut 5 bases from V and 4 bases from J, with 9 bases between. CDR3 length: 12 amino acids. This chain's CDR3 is CASSTTGYEQYF. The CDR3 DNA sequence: TGTGCCAGCAGCACTACAGGTTACGAGCAGTACTTC.

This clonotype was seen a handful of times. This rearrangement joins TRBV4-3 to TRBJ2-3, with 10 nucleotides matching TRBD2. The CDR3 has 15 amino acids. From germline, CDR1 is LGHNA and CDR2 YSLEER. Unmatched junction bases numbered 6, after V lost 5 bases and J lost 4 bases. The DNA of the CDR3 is TGCGCCAGCAGCTCCAGGAGCGGGGGGGCAGATACGCAGTATTTT. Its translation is CASSSRSGGADTQYF.

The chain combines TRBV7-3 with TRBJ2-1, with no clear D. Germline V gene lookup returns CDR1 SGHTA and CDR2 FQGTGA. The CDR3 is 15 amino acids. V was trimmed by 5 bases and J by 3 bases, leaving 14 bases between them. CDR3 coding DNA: TGTGCCAGCAGCCCCTTTCCATCTTACTACAATGAGCAGTTCTTC. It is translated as CASSPFPSYYNEQFF.

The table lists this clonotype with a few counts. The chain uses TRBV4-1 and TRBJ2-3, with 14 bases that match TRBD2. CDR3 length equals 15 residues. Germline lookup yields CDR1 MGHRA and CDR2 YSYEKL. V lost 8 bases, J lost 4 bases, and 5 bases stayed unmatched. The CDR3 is CASRLTSGGADTQYF. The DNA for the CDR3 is TGCGCCAGCCGCCTGACTAGCGGGGGGGCAGATACGCAGTATTTT.

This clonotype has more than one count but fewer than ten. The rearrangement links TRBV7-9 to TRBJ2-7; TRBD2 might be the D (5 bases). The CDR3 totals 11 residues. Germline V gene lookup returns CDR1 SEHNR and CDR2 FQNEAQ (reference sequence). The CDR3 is CASSPSGVMDV. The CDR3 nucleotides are TGTGCCAGCAGCCCCTCCGGGGTGATGGACGTC.

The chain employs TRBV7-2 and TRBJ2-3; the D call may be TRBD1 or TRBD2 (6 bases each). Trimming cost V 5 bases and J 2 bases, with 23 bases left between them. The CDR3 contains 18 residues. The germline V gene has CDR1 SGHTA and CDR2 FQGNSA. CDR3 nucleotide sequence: TGTGCCAGCAGCAAATCCCCGGGGGCCTCGCGCCCCACAGATACGCAGTATTTT. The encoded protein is CASSKSPGASRPTDTQYF.

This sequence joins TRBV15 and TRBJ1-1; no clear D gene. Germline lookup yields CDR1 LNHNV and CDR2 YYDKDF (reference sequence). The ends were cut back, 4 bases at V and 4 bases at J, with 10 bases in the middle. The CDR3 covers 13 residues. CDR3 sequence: CATSKIGSTEAFF. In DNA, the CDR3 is TGTGCCACCAGCAAGATCGGTTCCACTGAAGCTTTCTTT. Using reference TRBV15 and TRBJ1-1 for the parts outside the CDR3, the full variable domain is DAMVIQNPRYQVTQFGKPVTLSCSQTLNHNVMYWYQQKSSQAPKLLFHYYDKDFNNEADTPDNFQSRRPNTSFCFLDIRSPGLGDTAMYLCATSKIGSTEAFFGQGTRLTVV.

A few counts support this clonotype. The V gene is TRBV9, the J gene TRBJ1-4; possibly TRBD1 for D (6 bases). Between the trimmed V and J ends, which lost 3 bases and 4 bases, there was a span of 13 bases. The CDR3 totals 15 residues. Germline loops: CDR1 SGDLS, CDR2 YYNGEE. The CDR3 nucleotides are TGTGCCAGCAGCGGAGGGGGGATCGGTAATGAAAAACTGTTTTTT. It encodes CASSGGGIGNEKLFF.

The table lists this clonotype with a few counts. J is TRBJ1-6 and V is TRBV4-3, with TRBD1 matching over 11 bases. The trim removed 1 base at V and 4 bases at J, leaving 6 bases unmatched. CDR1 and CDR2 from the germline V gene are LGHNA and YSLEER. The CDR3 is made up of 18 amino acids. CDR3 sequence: CASSQGTGGLSYNSPLHF. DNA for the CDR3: TGCGCCAGCAGCCAAGGGACAGGGGGCTTATCATATAATTCACCCCTCCACTTT.

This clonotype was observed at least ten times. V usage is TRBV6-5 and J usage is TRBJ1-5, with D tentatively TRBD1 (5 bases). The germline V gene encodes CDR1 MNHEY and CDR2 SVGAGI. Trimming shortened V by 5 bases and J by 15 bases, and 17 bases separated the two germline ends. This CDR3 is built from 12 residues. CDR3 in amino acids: CASSNGRGRRHF. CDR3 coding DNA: TGTGCCAGCAGTAACGGCCGGGGACGGCGGCATTTT.

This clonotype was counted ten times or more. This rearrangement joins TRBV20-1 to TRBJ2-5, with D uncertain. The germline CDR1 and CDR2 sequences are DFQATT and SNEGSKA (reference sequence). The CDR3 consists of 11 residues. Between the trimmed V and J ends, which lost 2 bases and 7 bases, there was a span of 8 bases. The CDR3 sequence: CSARPWGTQYF. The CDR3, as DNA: TGCAGTGCTAGACCTTGGGGGACCCAGTACTTC.

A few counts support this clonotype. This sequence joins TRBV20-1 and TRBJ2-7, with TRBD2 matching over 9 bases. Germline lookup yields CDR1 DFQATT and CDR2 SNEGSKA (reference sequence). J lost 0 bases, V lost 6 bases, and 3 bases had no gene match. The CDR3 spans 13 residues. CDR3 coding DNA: TGCAGTGCCCTAGCGGGAAGCTCCTACGAGCAGTACTTC. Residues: CSALAGSSYEQYF.

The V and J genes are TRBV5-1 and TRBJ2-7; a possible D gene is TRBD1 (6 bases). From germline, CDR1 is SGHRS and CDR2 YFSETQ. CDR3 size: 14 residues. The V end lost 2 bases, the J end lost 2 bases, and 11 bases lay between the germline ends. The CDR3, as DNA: TGCGCCAGCAGCTTCCAGGGGCGCCCCTACGAGCAGTACTTC. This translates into CASSFQGRPYEQYF. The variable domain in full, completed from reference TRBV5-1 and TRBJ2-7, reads KAGVTQTPRYLIKTRGQQVTLSCSPISGHRSVSWYQQTPGQGLQFLFEYFSETQRNKGNFPGRFSGRQFSNSRSEMNVSTLELGDSALYLCASSFQGRPYEQYFGPGTRLTVT.

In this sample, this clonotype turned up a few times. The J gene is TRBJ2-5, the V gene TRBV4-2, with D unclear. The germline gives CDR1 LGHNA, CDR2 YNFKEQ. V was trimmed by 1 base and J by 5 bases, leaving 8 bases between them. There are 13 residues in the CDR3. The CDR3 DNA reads TGTGCCAGCAGCCAAGCGGTGCGGGAGACCCAGTACTTC. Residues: CASSQAVRETQYF.

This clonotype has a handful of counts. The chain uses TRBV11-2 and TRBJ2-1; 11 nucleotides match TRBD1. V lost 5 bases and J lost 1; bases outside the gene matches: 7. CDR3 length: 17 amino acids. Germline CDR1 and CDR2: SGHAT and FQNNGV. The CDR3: CASSPGDRGLSYNEQFF. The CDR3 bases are TGTGCCAGCAGCCCGGGGGACAGGGGGTTATCCTACAATGAGCAGTTCTTC.

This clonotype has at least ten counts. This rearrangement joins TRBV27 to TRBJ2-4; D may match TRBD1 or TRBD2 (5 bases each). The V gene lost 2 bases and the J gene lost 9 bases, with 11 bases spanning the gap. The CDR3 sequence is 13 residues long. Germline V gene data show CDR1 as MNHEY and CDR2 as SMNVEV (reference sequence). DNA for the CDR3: TGTGCCAGCAGTTTAGGGGGAGTCGGCATTCAGTACTTC. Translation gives CASSLGGVGIQYF.

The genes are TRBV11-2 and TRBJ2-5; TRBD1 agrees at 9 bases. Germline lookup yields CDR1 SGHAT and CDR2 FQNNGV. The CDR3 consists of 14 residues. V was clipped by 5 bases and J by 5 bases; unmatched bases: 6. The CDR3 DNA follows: TGTGCCAGCAGCCCACAGGGGGCGTACGAGACCCAGTACTTC. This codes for CASSPQGAYETQYF.

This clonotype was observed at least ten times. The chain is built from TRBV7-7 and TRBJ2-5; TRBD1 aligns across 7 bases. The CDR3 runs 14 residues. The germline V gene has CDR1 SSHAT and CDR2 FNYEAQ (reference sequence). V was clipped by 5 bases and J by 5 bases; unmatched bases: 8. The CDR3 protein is CASSTQEGAETQYF. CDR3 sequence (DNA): TGTGCCAGCAGCACACAAGAGGGGGCCGAGACCCAGTACTTC. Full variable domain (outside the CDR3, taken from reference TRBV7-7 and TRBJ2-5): GAGVSQSPRYKVTKRGQDVTLRCDPISSHATLYWYQQALGQGPEFLTYFNYEAQPDKSGLPSDRFSAERPEGSISTLTIQRTEQRDSAMYRCASSTQEGAETQYFGPGTRLLVL.

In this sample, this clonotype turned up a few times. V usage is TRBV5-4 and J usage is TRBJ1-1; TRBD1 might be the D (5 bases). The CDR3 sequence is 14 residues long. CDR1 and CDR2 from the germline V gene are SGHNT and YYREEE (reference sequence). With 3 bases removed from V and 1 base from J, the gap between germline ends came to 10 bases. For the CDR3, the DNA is TGTGCCAGCAGCTACGGACACCCGAACACTGAAGCTTTCTTT. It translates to CASSYGHPNTEAFF.

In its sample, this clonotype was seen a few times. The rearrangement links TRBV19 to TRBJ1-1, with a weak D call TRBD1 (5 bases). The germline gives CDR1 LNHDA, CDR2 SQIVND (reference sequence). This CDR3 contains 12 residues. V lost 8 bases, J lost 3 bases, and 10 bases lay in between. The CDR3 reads CASRDGYTEAFF. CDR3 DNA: TGTGCCAGTCGGGACGGATACACTGAAGCTTTCTTT.

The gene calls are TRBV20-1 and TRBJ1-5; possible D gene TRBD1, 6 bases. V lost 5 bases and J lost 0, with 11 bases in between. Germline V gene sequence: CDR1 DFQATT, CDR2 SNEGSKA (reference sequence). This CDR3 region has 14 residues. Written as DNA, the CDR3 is TGCAGTGCTCATTACAGGGCTAGCAATCAGCCCCAGCATTTT. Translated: CSAHYRASNQPQHF.

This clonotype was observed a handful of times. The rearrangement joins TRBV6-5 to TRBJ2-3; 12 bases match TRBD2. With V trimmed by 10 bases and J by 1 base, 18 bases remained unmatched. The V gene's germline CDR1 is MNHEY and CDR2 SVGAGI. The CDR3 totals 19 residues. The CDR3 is CATPTLVTSGGKGTDTQYF. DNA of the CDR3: TGTGCCACCCCCACCCTCGTAACTAGCGGGGGGAAGGGCACAGATACGCAGTATTTT.

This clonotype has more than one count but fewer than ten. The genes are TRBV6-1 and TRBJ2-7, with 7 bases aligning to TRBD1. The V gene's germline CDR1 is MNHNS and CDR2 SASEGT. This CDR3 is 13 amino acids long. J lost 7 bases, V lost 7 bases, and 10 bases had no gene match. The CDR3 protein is CASKTGQLDEQYF. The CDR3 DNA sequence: TGTGCCAGCAAAACGGGACAGTTGGATGAGCAGTACTTC.

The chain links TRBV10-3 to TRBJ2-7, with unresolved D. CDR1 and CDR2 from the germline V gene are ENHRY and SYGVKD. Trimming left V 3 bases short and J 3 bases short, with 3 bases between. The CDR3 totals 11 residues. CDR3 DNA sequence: TGTGCCATCAGTGACATCTACGAGCAGTACTTC. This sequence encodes CAISDIYEQYF.

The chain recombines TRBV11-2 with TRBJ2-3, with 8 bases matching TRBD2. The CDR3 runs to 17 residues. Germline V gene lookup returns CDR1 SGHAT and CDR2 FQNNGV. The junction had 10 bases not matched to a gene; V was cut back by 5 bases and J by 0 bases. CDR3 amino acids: CASSGGLAGPSTDTQYF. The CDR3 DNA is TGTGCCAGCAGCGGGGGGCTAGCGGGCCCTAGCACAGATACGCAGTATTTT. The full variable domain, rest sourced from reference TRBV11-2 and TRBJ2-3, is EAGVAQSPRYKIIEKRQSVAFWCNPISGHATLYWYQQILGQGPKLLIQFQNNGVVDDSQLPKDRFSAERLKGVDSTLKIQPAKLEDSAVYLCASSGGLAGPSTDTQYFGPGTRLTVL.

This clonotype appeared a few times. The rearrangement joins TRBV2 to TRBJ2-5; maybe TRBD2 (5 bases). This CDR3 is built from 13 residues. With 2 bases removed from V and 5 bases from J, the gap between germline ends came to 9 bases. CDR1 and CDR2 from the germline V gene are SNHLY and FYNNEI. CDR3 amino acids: CASSEYGVETQYF. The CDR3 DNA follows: TGTGCCAGCAGTGAATACGGGGTCGAGACCCAGTACTTC.